This T cell receptor (beta chain) appears in the sequencing data of a study of blood T cell repertoires in COVID-19. Assay: immunoSEQ multiplex PCR; the TCRdb copy retains only in-frame clones and omits some. This sample has just under 90,000 clones, with approximately 91% found just once. This clone is medium-sized. Germline V lookup: CDR1 SGHDT, CDR2 YYEEEE. The length of the CDR3 is 17 residues. V was pared by 1 base and J by 0 bases, with 17 bases between. The sample was peripheral blood. V is TRBV5-6 and J is TRBJ2-7, with TRBD2 as a possible D gene (5 bases). The source of this sequence is a man in his 60s with acute or convalescent COVID-19. Here the CDR3 DNA reads TGTGCCAGCAGCTTGCCGGGGAGTTCGATGGACTCCTACGAGCAGTACTTC. It encodes CASSLPGSSMDSYEQYF. Full variable domain (remainder filled in from reference TRBV5-6 and TRBJ2-7): DAGVTQSPTHLIKTRGQQVTLRCSPKSGHDTVSWYQQALGQGPQFIFQYYEEEERQRGNFPDRFSGHQFPNYSSELNVNALLLGDSALYLCASSLPGSSMDSYEQYFGPGTRLTVT.